A selection of T cell receptor beta chains follows, all from one sample in a study of OX40 agonist ivuxolimab in advanced cancers. The repertoire was sequenced with immunoSEQ multiplex PCR; TCRdb's copy has only in-frame clones and lacks some. This repertoire shows 60,000 or so clones, about 85% found once; its top ten account for 3.7%. Material: CD4+ or CD8+ T cells sorted from blood, obtained in a trial of the OX40 agonist ivuxolimab. The receptor set was obtained from an adult with an advanced solid tumor such as melanoma, head and neck, liver or kidney cancer. CDR3s include the opening cysteine and the closing phenylalanine or tryptophan. D genes are given only for firm matches. Clone size, where shown, is once, few, many, or a class for clones that have expanded.

16 | TRBJ2-7 | TRBV4-2 | . | . | TGTGCCAGCAGCCAAGGGAGAAGCTCCGCTTCCTACGAGCAGTACTTC | CASSQGRSSASYEQYF
12 | TRBJ1-2 | TRBV5-6 | few | . | TGTGCCAGCAGCTTGGAGAGCTATGGCTACACCTTC | CASSLESYGYTF
14 | TRBJ1-1 | TRBV11-3 | few | . | TGTGCCAGCAGGGGACGGACGAGGAACACTGAAGCTTTCTTT | CASRGRTRNTEAFF
13 | TRBJ2-3 | TRBV11-3 | . | . | TGTGCCAGCAGTCCACGCCCGGGAGATACGCAGTATTTT | CASSPRPGDTQYF
13 | TRBJ1-1 | TRBV6-5 | once | . | TGTGCCAGCAACAACCAGGGATACACTGAAGCTTTCTTT | CASNNQGYTEAFF
12 | TRBJ1-1 | TRBV28 | once | . | TGTGCCAGCATGGACTCGATGACTGAAGCTTTCTTT | CASMDSMTEAFF
14 | TRBJ2-5 | TRBV10-2 | . | TRBD1 | TGCGCCAGCAGTCCCGACAGGGGGAGAGAGACCCAGTACTTC | CASSPDRGRETQYF
19 | TRBJ2-7 | TRBV21-1 | . | . | TGTGCCAGCAGCAATCCGGGACAGGGGGCGCGGGGGAGAGGGTACGAGCAGTACTTC | CASSNPGQGARGRGYEQYF
18 | TRBJ1-5 | TRBV27 | . | . | TGTGCCAGCAGTCCCACCCCGGACAGCTCTAATAGCAATCAGCCCCAGCATTTT | CASSPTPDSSNSNQPQHF
15 | TRBJ1-2 | TRBV4-1 | few | . | TGCGCCAGCAGCCAAGATGCACAATGGGATTATGGCTACACCTTC | CASSQDAQWDYGYTF
15 | TRBJ2-7 | TRBV9 | . | TRBD2 | TGTGCCAGCAGCGTAGGGGGAGCGGGAGGCTACGAGCAGTACTTC | CASSVGGAGGYEQYF
14 | TRBJ1-2 | TRBV13 | . | TRBD1 | TGTGCCAGCAGCTTAGAGGGGGCAGACTATGGCTACACCTTC | CASSLEGADYGYTF